Shown below are 6 T cell receptor beta chains from a single sample sequenced in a study of OX40 agonist ivuxolimab in advanced cancers. The method was immunoSEQ multiplex PCR; TCRdb's version includes in-frame clones alone and lacks a portion of them. The table records about 60,000 clones, over 80% of them present only once. The material was CD4+ or CD8+ T cells sorted from blood, obtained in a trial of the OX40 agonist ivuxolimab. These TCRs come from an adult with an advanced solid tumor such as melanoma, head and neck, liver or kidney cancer.

The chain combines TRBV19 with TRBJ2-5; D is unresolved. This CDR3 comprises 15 residues. CDR1 and CDR2 from the germline V gene are LNHDA and SQIVND (reference sequence). Deletions cut 3 bases from V and 4 bases from J, with 15 bases between. CDR3 region: CASSIRPAGGETQYF. The CDR3 coding sequence is TGTGCCAGTAGTATCCGCCCGGCAGGCGGAGAGACCCAGTACTTC.

V and J are TRBV4-1 and TRBJ2-1; D unclear. Germline V gives CDR1 MGHRA, CDR2 YSYEKL. The CDR3 length is 17 residues. Deletions cut 2 bases from V and 8 bases from J, with 22 bases between. CDR3 amino acids: CASSQNLWDQLSDEQFF. The CDR3 DNA reads TGCGCCAGCAGCCAAAACTTGTGGGATCAACTAAGCGATGAGCAGTTCTTC.

The genes are TRBV28 and TRBJ1-1, with a tentative D call TRBD1 (6 bases). This CDR3 spans 13 amino acids. With 10 bases removed from V and 2 bases from J, the gap between germline ends came to 14 bases. Germline assignment: CDR1 MDHEN and CDR2 SYDVKM. The CDR3 coding sequence is TGTGCCACAGGGGTTGGAGGAAACACTGAAGCTTTCTTT. This sequence encodes CATGVGGNTEAFF.

CDR3 sequence (DNA): TGTGCCAGCAGCCGGGGGGCAGATACGCAGTATTTT. Residues: CASSRGADTQYF. The chain recombines TRBV11-1 with TRBJ2-3, with 7 bases identical to TRBD2. Germline trimming cut 5 bases from V and 4 bases from J; bases unmatched to any gene: 0. This CDR3 is built from 12 residues. CDR1 and CDR2 from the germline V gene are SGHAT and FQDESV (reference sequence). Full variable domain (rest looked up from reference TRBV11-1 and TRBJ2-3): EAEVAQSPRYKITEKSQAVAFWCDPISGHATLYWYRQILGQGPELLVQFQDESVVDDSQLPKDRFSAERLKGVDSTLKIQPAELGDSAMYLCASSRGADTQYFGPGTRLTVL.

This sequence joins TRBV6-6 and TRBJ1-4; tentative D call: TRBD1 (6 bases). Trimming pared 5 bases from V and 6 bases from J, leaving 16 bases between. Germline lookup yields CDR1 MNHNY and CDR2 SVGAGI (reference sequence). The CDR3 is 15 residues long. CDR3 region: CASSQDRPAHEKLFF. DNA for the CDR3: TGTGCCAGCAGTCAAGACAGGCCGGCCCATGAAAAACTGTTTTTT.

The genes are TRBV5-1 and TRBJ2-7; 9 bases map to TRBD1. V lost 0 bases and J lost 5; bases outside the gene matches: 6. Germline CDR1 and CDR2: SGHRS and YFSETQ. This CDR3 contains 15 residues. For the CDR3, the DNA is TGCGCCAGCAGCTTGGCGGGACAGGGTATAAACGAGCAGTACTTC. Translated: CASSLAGQGINEQYF.